This T cell receptor beta chain was documented in a study of Ad26.COV2.S vaccination and SARS-CoV-2 variants. Findings and limits, study-wide: Among vaccine recipients, spike-specific TCR breadth exceeded that of placebo recipients. Measures of TCR breadth and depth may have fallen short of total T cell responses.

Germline trimming cut 2 bases from V and 8 bases from J; bases unmatched to any gene: 4. The CDR3 contains 15 residues. The germline V gene has CDR1 MNHEY and CDR2 SVGAGI. Treatment indicated: roughly 19 received Ad26.COV2.S at low or high dose, single or two shots; 5 received placebo; per-sample allocation not given. Sampling took place 63 days after the first vaccine or placebo injection. The table lists this clone with a count of one. Its antigen is unknown. Sequencing was performed with immunoSEQ multiplex PCR; in TCRdb, only in-frame clones are kept and a portion is missing. The sample lists 300,000 to 400,000 clones; 86% were seen once.

The sequencing here drew on peripheral blood, taken in a trial of Ad26.COV2.S vaccine versus placebo. The chain joins TRBV6-5 to TRBJ2-1, with 12 nucleotides matching TRBD2. The receptor was derived from a person aged 18-60 years who received the Ad26.COV2.S COVID-19 vaccine or a placebo. Written as DNA, the CDR3 is TGTGCCAGCAGTTACCTAGCGGGGGGGCTTCATGAGCAGTTCTTC. As protein: CASSYLAGGLHEQFF.